These 18 T cell receptor beta chains were sequenced from one sample in a study of vaccination and CD4 T cells after COVID-19. As for treatment: 10-day PBMC culture with coronavirus spike peptide pools or control peptides (ViraFEST assay). The unexposed donor gave CD4+ T cells before the COVID-19 pandemic (2011-2018). Antigen specificity for these receptors is unknown. Once obtained from cultured CD4+ T cells, the DNA was sequenced using the Oncomine TCR Beta short-read assay. TCRdb reprocessed the PCR reads via MiXCR and lists one record per CDR3 protein. Of approximately 7,500 distinct CDR3 sequences listed, approximately 31% are singletons. Material: CD4+ T cells from blood, cultured in vitro. These receptors all come from a human donor in good health.

V usage is TRBV28 and J usage is TRBJ1-2; the match to TRBD1 covers 11 bases. Germline V gene lookup returns CDR1 MDHEN and CDR2 SYDVKM. V lost 4 bases, J lost 5 bases, and 9 bases stayed unmatched. The CDR3 covers 16 residues. Here the CDR3 reads CASSSDARDRGYGYTF. The CDR3 nucleotides are TGTGCCAGCAGTTCGGACGCCCGGGACAGGGGGTATGGCTACACCTTC.

Notes on this clonotype: This may arise from a read error, as a much more abundant clone is one base away. V usage is TRBV10-3 and J usage is TRBJ1-3; no clear D. CDR3 size: 12 residues. CDR1 is ENHRY and CDR2 is SYGVKD in the germline V gene. The CDR3 region is CVITSSGNTIYF. CDR3 bases: TGTGTCATCACATCCTCTGGAAACACCATATATTTT.

The chain employs TRBV7-3 and TRBJ1-1; no clear D. Deletions cut 0 bases from V and 4 bases from J, with 9 bases between. CDR1 SGHTA and CDR2 FQGTGA come from the germline V gene. The CDR3 contains 14 residues. The CDR3 reads CASSLTGLGTEAFF. CDR3 DNA sequence: TGTGCCAGCAGCTTAACGGGGTTGGGCACTGAAGCTTTCTTT.

The chain is built from TRBV27 and TRBJ1-5; D not resolved. This CDR3 is 14 amino acids long. Germline values: CDR1 MNHEY, CDR2 SMNVEV (reference sequence). V lost 8 bases to trimming and J lost 0 bases, with 11 bases between them. The CDR3 is CASGTETSNQPQHF. The CDR3 DNA follows: TGTGCCAGCGGTACAGAGACTAGCAATCAGCCCCAGCATTTT.

The rearrangement links TRBV19 to TRBJ1-2; the D is unclear. V was cut by 2 bases and J by 6 bases, with 13 bases left in between. Germline CDR1 and CDR2: LNHDA and SQIVND (reference sequence). The CDR3 extends over 14 amino acids. CDR3 region: CASSIPSGFDGYTF. The DNA of the CDR3 is TGTGCCAGTAGTATACCGTCCGGGTTCGATGGCTACACCTTC.

The sample holds a few counts of this clonotype. The chain is built from TRBV6-4 and TRBJ1-1; TRBD1 is a possible D gene (5 bases). This CDR3 is 15 amino acids long. Deletions cut 6 bases from V and 4 bases from J, with 18 bases between. Germline CDR1 is MRHNA and CDR2 is SNTAGT. CDR3 protein: CASSLDPEGTTEAFF. Here the CDR3 DNA reads TGTGCCAGCAGCCTCGACCCGGAGGGGACCACTGAAGCTTTCTTT.

The rearrangement joins TRBV15 to TRBJ2-5, with 11 positions matching TRBD2. J was trimmed by 4 bases and V by 0 bases; bases with no gene match: 1. This CDR3 has 15 amino acids. Germline V gives CDR1 LNHNV, CDR2 YYDKDF (reference sequence). The CDR3 region has the DNA TGTGCCACCAGCAGAGATAGCGGGGGGGTAGAGACCCAGTACTTC. Translated, it gives CATSRDSGGVETQYF.

V and J are TRBV6-1 and TRBJ1-5, with TRBD1 matching over 9 bases. This CDR3 is built from 15 residues. The J segment lost 1 base and the V segment lost 6 bases, leaving 4 bases of the junction unmatched. Germline V CDR1 and CDR2: MNHNS, SASEGT. The CDR3, as DNA: TGTGCCAGCAGCCAGGACAGGGGAAGCAATCAGCCCCAGCATTTT. The encoded protein is CASSQDRGSNQPQHF.

The rearrangement joins TRBV4-2 to TRBJ1-2; a possible D gene is TRBD1 (6 bases). This CDR3 is built from 15 residues. Trimming took off 0 bases at V and 6 bases at J, with 14 bases between the two ends. Per germline, CDR1 LGHNA and CDR2 YNFKEQ. CDR3 residues: CASSQEVQGRDGYTF. In DNA, the CDR3 is TGTGCCAGCAGCCAAGAAGTTCAGGGGAGGGATGGCTACACCTTC.

This clonotype has a handful of counts. The J gene is TRBJ1-5, the V gene TRBV27, with D possibly TRBD1 on 5 matching bases. CDR1 MNHEY and CDR2 SMNVEV come from the germline V gene (reference sequence). This CDR3 spans 15 amino acids. V lost 3 bases and J lost 3, with 12 bases in between. For the CDR3, the DNA is TGTGCCAGCAGTTTGGGGGACGGCTTCAATCAGCCCCAGCATTTT. Its protein product is CASSLGDGFNQPQHF.

This clonotype was seen a handful of times. This chain joins TRBV20-1 and TRBJ2-1; 11 positions agree with TRBD2. This CDR3 contains 11 residues. Germline CDR1 reads DFQATT; CDR2 reads SNEGSKA (reference sequence). The CDR3 region is CRGTSGNEQFF. The CDR3 DNA is TGCAGGGGGACTAGCGGCAATGAGCAGTTCTTC.

In its sample, this clonotype was seen once. The chain uses TRBV3-1 and TRBJ1-5, with a possible D match to TRBD1 (5 bases). The CDR3 has 15 residues. Germline CDR1 is LGHDT and CDR2 is YNNKEL (reference sequence). Trimming shortened V by 4 bases and J by 4 bases, and 14 bases separated the two germline ends. CDR3 in DNA: TGTGCCAGCAGCCCCAGGGACGGGGGAAATCAGCCCCAGCATTTT. Its translation is CASSPRDGGNQPQHF.

This clonotype was counted a few times. J is TRBJ1-3 and V is TRBV6-1; TRBD1 aligns across 9 bases. V dropped 6 bases and J dropped 0; count of bases not matched to a gene: 9. Germline V gene sequence: CDR1 MNHNS, CDR2 SASEGT. The CDR3 runs to 17 residues. The CDR3 DNA reads TGTGCCAGCAGCCAGGACAGGGGTTATGGCTCTGGAAACACCATATATTTT. It is translated as CASSQDRGYGSGNTIYF.

This clonotype was counted a few times. The rearrangement joins TRBV10-3 to TRBJ2-1; D tentatively fits TRBD1 or TRBD2 (7 bases each). The CDR3 is 15 residues long. The V gene lost 9 bases and the J gene lost 5 bases, with 20 bases spanning the gap. Germline CDR1 reads ENHRY; CDR2 reads SYGVKD. The CDR3 DNA reads as TGTGCCATTAACCCAGGGGGGGCCCCCAACAATGAGCAGTTCTTC. This sequence encodes CAINPGGAPNNEQFF.

V is TRBV19 and J is TRBJ2-7, with D perhaps TRBD2 (6 bases). The CDR3 spans 14 residues. V was shortened by 5 bases and J by 4 bases, with 15 bases between the two germline ends. The germline CDR1 and CDR2 sequences are LNHDA and SQIVND (reference sequence). The CDR3 spells CASSARLDGYEQYF. In DNA form, the CDR3 reads TGTGCCAGTAGTGCCAGACTAGACGGGTACGAGCAGTACTTC.

By share, this clonotype ranks as medium-sized. The J gene is TRBJ1-1, the V gene TRBV15; D gene unclear. This CDR3 is built from 12 residues. The ends were cut back, 3 bases at V and 7 bases at J, with 9 bases in the middle. Germline CDR1 and CDR2: LNHNV and YYDKDF (reference sequence). CDR3 sequence: CATSSGRDEAFF. The CDR3 DNA reads TGTGCCACCAGCAGCGGACGGGATGAAGCTTTCTTT.

This rearrangement joins TRBV19 to TRBJ2-2; D remains unclear. The CDR3 spans 13 residues. CDR1 and CDR2 from the germline V gene are LNHDA and SQIVND (reference sequence). The V and J ends lost 5 bases and 3 bases respectively, with 7 bases between them. CDR3 coding DNA: TGTGCCAGTAGTCCCGATTACACCGGGGAGCTGTTTTTT. This codes for CASSPDYTGELFF.

This clonotype was observed a few times. The CDR3 DNA is TGCGCCAGCAGCTTGGCCGGGACAGGCTACGAGCAGTACTTC. Its translation: CASSLAGTGYEQYF. The V gene is TRBV5-1, the J gene TRBJ2-7; 8 nucleotides align to TRBD1. V shed 0 bases, J shed 3 bases, and the junction held 2 bases outside the gene matches. The length of the CDR3 is 14 residues. Germline-derived CDR1 and CDR2 are SGHRS and YFSETQ.